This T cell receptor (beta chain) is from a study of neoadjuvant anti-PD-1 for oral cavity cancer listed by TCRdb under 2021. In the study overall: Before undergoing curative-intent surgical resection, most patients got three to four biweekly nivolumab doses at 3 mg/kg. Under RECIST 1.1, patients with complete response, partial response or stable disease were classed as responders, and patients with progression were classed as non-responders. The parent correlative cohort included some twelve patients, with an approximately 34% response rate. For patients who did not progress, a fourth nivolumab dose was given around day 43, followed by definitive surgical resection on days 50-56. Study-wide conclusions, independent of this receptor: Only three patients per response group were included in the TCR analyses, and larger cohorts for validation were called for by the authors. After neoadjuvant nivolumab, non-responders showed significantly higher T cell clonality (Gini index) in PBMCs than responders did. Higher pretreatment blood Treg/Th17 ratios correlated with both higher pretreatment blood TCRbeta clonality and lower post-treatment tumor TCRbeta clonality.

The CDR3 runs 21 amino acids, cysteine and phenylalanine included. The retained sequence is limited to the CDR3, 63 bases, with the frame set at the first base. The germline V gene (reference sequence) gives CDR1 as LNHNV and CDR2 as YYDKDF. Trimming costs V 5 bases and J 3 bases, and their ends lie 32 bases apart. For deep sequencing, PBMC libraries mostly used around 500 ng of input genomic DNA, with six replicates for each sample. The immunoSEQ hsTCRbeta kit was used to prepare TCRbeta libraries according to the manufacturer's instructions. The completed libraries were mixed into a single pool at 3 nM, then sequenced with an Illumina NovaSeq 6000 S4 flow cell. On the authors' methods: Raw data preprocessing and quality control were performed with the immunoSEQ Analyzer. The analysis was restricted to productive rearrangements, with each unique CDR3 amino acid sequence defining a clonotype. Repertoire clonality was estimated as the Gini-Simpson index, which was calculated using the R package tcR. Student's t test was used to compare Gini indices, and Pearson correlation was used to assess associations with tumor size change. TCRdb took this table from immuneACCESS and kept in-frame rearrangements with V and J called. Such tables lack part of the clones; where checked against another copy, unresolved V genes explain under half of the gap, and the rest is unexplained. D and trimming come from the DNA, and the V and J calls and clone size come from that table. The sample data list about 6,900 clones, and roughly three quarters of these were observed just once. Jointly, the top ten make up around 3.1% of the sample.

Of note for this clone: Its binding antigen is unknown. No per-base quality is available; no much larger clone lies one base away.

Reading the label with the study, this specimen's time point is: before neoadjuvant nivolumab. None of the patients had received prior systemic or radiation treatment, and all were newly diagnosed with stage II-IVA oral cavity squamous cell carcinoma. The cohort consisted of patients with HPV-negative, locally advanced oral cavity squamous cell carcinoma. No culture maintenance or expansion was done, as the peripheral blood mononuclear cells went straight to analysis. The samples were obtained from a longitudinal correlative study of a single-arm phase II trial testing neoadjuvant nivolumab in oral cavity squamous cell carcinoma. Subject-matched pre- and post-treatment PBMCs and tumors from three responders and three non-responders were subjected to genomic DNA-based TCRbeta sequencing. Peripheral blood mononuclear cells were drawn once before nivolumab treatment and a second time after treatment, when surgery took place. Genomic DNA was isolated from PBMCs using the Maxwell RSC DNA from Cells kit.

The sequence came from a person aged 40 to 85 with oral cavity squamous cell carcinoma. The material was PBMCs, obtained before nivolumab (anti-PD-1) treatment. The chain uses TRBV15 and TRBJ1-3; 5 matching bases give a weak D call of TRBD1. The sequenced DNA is TGTGCCACCAGCGTCTGGTTTCGTGGAATGCGGGGACCCCCGGATGGAAACACCATATATTTT. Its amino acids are CATSVWFRGMRGPPDGNTIYF. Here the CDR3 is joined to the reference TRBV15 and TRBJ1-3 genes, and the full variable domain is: DAMVIQNPRYQVTQFGKPVTLSCSQTLNHNVMYWYQQKSSQAPKLLFHYYDKDFNNEADTPDNFQSRRPNTSFCFLDIRSPGLGDTAMYLCATSVWFRGMRGPPDGNTIYFGEGSWLTVV.